These T cell receptor beta chains were read from a single sample in a study of immune heterogeneity within non-small cell lung tumors. TCRdb used MiXCR to reprocess the multiplex PCR reads, holding one entry per CDR3 protein. The profile shows 13,000 or so distinct CDR3 sequences, 23% of them singletons. What was sequenced was lung tumor tissue. Every receptor here comes from a man aged 50 to 60 with non-small cell lung cancer. Both conserved end residues are part of each CDR3. The order of the fields is CDR3 protein, clone size, V gene. Size is omitted from some rows. Given values are once, few, many or a class for expanded clones.

CASSSGQTDTQYF,few,TRBV11-3
CASQTLGGNQPQHF,medium-sized,TRBV2
CASRATGVGYEQYF,-,TRBV2
CSARPGTASQETQYF,-,TRBV20-1
CSASPGGSYGYTF,many,TRBV20-1
CATSAERHRAYNEQFF,many,TRBV15
CASSPRNRLAGGRGETQYF,-,TRBV3-1
CASSPQGLEGVRDTKYF,-,TRBV12-3/TRBV12-4
CASSFPTQQYF,many,TRBV5-8
CASSPSGTSGRVLSSYNEQFF,-,TRBV11-2
CASSLGGAANSYNEQFF,many,TRBV11-2
CASSEGSYEQYF,many,TRBV10-1
CASSLTESTTIYGYTF,-,TRBV11-2
CASSVQLAGGGNEQFF,many,TRBV7-8
CASSLQVANTEAFF,-,TRBV7-2
CASSVDLLSPLHF,many,TRBV5-1
CASSYEDSTDTQYF,many,TRBV4-2
CASSLMGQGAYEQYF,many,TRBV7-9
CASSDWDSATQQFF,many,TRBV6-1
CASSLDSGENTGELFF,medium-sized,TRBV12-3/TRBV12-4
CASNWQGVIREQFF,large,TRBV12-3/TRBV12-4
CASRPGLAGFQETQYF,many,TRBV2